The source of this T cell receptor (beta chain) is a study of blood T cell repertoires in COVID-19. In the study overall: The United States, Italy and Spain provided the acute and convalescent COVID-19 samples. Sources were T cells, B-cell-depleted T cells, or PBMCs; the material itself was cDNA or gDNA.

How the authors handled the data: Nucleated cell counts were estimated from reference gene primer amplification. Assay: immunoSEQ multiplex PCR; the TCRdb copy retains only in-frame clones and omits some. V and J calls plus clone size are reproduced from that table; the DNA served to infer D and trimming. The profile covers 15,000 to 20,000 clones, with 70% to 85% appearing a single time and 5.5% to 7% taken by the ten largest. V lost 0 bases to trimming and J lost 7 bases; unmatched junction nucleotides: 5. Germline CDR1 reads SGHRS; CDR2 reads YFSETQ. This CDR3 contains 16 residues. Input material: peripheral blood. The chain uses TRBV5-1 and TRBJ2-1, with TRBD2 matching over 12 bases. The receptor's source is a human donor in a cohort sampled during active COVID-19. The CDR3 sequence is CASSLGLAGALNEQFF. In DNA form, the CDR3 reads TGCGCCAGCAGCTTGGGACTAGCGGGAGCGTTGAATGAGCAGTTCTTC.